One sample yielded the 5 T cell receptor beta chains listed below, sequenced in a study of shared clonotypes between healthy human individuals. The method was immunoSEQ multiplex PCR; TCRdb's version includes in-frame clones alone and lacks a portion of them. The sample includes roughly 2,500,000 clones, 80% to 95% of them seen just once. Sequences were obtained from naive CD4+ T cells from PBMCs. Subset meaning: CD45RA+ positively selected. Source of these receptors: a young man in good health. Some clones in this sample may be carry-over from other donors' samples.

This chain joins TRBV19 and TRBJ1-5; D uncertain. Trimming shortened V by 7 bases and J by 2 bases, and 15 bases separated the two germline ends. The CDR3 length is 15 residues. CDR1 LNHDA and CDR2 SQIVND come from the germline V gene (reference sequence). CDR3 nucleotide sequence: TGTGCCAGTACCAAAGGGAGTTTCGGCAATCAGCCCCAGCATTTT. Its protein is CASTKGSFGNQPQHF.

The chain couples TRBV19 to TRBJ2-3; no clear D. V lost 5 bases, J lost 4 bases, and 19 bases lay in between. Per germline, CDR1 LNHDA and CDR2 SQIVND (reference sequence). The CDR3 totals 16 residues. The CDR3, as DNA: TGTGCCAGTAGTGTCCGAAGCCCTTCGACATCAGATACGCAGTATTTT. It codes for CASSVRSPSTSDTQYF.

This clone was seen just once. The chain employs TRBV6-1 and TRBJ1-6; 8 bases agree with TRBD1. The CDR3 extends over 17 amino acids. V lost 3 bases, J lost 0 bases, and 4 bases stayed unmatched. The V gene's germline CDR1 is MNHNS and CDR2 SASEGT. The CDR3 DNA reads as TGTGCCAGCAGTGAGAGACAGGGGAGCTCCTATAATTCACCCCTCCACTTT. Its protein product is CASSERQGSSYNSPLHF.

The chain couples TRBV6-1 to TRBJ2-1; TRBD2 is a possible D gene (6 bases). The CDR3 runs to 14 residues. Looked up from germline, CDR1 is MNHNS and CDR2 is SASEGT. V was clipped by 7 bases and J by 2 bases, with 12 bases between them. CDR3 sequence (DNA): TGTGCCAGCACCCGACTAGACCCCTACAATGAGCAGTTCTTC. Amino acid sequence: CASTRLDPYNEQFF.

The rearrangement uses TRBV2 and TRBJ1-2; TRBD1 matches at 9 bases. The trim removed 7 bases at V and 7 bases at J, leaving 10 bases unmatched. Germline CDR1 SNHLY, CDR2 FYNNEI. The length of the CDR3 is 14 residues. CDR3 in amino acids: CASTVLQGASGYTF. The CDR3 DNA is TGTGCCAGCACGGTCCTACAGGGGGCCAGTGGCTACACCTTC.